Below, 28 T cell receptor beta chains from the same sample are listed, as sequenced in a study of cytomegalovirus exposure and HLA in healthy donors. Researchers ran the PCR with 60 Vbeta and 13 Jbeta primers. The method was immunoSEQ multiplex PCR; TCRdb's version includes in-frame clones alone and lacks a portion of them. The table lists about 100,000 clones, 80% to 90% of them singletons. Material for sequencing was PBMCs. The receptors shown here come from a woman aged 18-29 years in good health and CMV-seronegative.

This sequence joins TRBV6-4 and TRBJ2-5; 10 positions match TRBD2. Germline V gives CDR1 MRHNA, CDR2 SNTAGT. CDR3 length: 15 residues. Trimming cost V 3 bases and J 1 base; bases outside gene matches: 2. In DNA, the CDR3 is TGTGCCAGCAGTGAAACTAGCGGGGCCCAAGAGACCCAGTACTTC. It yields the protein CASSETSGAQETQYF.

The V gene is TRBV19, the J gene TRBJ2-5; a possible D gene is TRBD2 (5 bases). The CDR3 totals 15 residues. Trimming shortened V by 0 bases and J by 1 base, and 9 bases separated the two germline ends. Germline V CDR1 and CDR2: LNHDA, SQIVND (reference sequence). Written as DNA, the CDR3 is TGTGCCAGTAGTATAGACGCCGGGATCCAAGAGACCCAGTACTTC. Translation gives CASSIDAGIQETQYF.

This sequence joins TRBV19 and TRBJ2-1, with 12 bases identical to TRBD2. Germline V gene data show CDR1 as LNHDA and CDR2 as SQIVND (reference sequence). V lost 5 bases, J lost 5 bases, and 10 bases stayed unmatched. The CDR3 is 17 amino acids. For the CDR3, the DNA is TGTGCCAGTAGTCACCTAGCGGGGGGGCTCTCTCACAATGAGCAGTTCTTC. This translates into CASSHLAGGLSHNEQFF.

In DNA form, the CDR3 reads TGCGCCAGCAGCTTTACTAGCAACAATGAGCAGTTCTTC. Translating it yields CASSFTSNNEQFF. V and J are TRBV5-1 and TRBJ2-1; TRBD2 might be the D (6 bases). CDR1 and CDR2 from the germline V gene are SGHRS and YFSETQ. The CDR3 spans 13 residues. Trimming removed 2 bases from V and 5 bases from J, with 8 bases in between.

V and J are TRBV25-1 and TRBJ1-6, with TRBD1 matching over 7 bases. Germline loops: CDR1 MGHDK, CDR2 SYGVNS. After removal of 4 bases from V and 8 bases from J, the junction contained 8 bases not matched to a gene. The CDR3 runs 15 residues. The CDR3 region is CASSGYRGFDSPLHF. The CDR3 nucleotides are TGTGCCAGCAGTGGATACAGGGGATTTGATTCACCCCTCCACTTT. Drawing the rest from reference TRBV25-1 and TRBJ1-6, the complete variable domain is EADIYQTPRYLVIGTGKKITLECSQTMGHDKMYWYQQDPGMELHLIHYSYGVNSTEKGDLSSESTVSRIRTEHFPLTLESARPSHTSQYLCASSGYRGFDSPLHFGNGTRLTVT.

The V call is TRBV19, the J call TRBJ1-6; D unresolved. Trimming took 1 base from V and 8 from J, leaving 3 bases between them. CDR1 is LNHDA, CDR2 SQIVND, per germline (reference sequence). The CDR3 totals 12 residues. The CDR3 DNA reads TGTGCCAGTAGTATAGCTGATTCACCCCTCCACTTT. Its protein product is CASSIADSPLHF.

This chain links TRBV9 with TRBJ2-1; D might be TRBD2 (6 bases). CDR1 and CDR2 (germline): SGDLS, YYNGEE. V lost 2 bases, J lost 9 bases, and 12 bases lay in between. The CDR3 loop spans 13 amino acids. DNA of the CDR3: TGTGCCAGCAGCGTGATGGGGGACTCTGAGCAGTTCTTC. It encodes CASSVMGDSEQFF.

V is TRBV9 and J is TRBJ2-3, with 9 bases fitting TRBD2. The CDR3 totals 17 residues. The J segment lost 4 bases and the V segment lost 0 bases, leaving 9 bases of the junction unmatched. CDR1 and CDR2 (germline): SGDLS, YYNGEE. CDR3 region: CASSVVGGGVGSDTQYF. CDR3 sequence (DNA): TGTGCCAGCAGCGTAGTTGGCGGGGGGGTAGGTTCAGATACGCAGTATTTT.

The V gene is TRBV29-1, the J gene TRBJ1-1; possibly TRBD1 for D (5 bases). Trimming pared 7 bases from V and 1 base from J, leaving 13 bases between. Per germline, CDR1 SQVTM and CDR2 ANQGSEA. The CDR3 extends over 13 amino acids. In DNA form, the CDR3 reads TGCAGCGGGGGGAGGAACCCGAACACTGAAGCTTTCTTT. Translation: CSGGRNPNTEAFF.

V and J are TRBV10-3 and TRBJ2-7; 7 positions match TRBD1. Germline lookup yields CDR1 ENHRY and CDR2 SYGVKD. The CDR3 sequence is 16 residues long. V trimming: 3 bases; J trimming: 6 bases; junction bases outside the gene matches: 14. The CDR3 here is CAISELQGSNTLEQYF. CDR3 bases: TGTGCCATCAGTGAACTACAGGGGTCCAATACTCTCGAGCAGTACTTC.

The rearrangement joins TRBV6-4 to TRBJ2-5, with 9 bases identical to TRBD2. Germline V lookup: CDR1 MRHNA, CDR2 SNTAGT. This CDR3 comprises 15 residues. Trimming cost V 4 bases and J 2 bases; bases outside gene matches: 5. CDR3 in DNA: TGTGCCAGCAGTGTGGTTAGCGGGGGACAAGAGACCCAGTACTTC. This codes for CASSVVSGGQETQYF.

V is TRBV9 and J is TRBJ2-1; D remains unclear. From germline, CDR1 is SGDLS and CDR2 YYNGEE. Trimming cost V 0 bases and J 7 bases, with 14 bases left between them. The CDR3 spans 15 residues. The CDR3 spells CASSVAARDWNEQFF. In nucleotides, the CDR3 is TGTGCCAGCAGCGTAGCCGCCCGAGACTGGAATGAGCAGTTCTTC.

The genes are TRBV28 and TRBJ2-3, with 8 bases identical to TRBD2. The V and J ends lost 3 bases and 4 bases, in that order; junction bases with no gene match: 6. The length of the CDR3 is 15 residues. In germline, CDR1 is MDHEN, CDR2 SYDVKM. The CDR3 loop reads CASSLKAGGPDTQYF. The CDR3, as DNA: TGTGCCAGCAGTTTGAAGGCGGGGGGTCCAGATACGCAGTATTTT.

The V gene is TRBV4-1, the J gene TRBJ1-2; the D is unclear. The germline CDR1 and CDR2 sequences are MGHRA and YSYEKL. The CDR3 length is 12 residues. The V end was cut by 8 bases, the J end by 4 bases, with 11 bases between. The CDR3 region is CASASGAYGYTF. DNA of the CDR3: TGCGCCAGCGCCTCGGGTGCCTATGGCTACACCTTC.

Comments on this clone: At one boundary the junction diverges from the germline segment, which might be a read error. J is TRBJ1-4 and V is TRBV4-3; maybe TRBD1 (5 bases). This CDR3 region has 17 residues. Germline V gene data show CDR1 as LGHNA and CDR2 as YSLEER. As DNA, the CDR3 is TGCGTCAGCAGCCAAGGGCCCGCAGGGTCTGCTTCGGAAAAACTGTTTTTT. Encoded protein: CVSSQGPAGSASEKLFF.

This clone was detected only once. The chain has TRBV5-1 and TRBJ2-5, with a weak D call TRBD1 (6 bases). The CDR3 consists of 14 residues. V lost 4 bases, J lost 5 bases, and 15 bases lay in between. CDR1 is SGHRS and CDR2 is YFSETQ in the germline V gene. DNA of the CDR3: TGCGCCAGCAGCATTAATGGGCAGGGGGAGACCCAGTACTTC. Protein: CASSINGQGETQYF. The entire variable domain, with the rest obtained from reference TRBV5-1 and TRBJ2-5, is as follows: KAGVTQTPRYLIKTRGQQVTLSCSPISGHRSVSWYQQTPGQGLQFLFEYFSETQRNKGNFPGRFSGRQFSNSRSEMNVSTLELGDSALYLCASSINGQGETQYFGPGTRLLVL.

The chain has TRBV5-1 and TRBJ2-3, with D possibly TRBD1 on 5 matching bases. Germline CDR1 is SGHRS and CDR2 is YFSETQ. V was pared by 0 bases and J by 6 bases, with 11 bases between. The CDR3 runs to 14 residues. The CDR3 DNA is TGCGCCAGCAGCTTGGGGTGGGGCCACGATACGCAGTATTTT. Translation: CASSLGWGHDTQYF.

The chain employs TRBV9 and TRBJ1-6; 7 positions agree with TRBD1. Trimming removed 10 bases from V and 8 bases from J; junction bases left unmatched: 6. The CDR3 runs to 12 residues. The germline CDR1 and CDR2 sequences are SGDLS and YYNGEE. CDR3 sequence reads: CALGTAHSPLHF. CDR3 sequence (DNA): TGTGCCCTCGGGACAGCTCATTCACCCCTCCACTTT.

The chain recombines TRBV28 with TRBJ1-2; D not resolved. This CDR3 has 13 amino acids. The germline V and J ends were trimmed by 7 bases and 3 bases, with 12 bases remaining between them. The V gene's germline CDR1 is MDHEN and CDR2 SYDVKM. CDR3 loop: CASTDGVHYGYTF. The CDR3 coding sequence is TGTGCCAGCACCGACGGGGTGCACTATGGCTACACCTTC.

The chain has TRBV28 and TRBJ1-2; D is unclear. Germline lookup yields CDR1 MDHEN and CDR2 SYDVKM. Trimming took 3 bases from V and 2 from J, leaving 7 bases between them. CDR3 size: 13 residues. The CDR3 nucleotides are TGTGCCAGCAGTTTCGGGGTAAACTATGGCTACACCTTC. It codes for CASSFGVNYGYTF.

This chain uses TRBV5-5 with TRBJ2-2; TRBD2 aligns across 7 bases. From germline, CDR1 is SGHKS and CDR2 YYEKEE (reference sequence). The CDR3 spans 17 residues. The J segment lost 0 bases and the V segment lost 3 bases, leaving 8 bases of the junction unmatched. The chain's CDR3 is CASSSSKREPNTGELFF. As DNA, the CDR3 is TGTGCCAGCAGCTCCTCGAAGCGGGAACCGAACACCGGGGAGCTGTTTTTT. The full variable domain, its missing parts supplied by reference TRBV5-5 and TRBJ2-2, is DAGVTQSPTHLIKTRGQQVTLRCSPISGHKSVSWYQQVLGQGPQFIFQYYEKEERGRGNFPDRFSARQFPNYSSELNVNALLLGDSALYLCASSSSKREPNTGELFFGEGSRLTVL.

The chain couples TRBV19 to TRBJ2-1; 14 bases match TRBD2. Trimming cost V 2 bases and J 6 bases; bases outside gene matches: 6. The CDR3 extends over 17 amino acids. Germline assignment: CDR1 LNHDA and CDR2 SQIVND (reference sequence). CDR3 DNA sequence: TGTGCCAGTAGTATATCGGGACTAGCGGGAGCAGTCAATGAGCAGTTCTTC. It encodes CASSISGLAGAVNEQFF. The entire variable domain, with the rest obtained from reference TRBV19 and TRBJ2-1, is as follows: DGGITQSPKYLFRKEGQNVTLSCEQNLNHDAMYWYRQDPGQGLRLIYYSQIVNDFQKGDIAEGYSVSREKKESFPLTVTSAQKNPTAFYLCASSISGLAGAVNEQFFGPGTRLTVL.

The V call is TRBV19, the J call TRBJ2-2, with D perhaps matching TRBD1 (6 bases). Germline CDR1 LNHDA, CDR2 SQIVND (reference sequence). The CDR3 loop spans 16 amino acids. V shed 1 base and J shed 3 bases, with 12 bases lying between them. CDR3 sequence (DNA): TGTGCCAGTAGTATAGTTGGCAGGGGCTACACCGGGGAGCTGTTTTTT. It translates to CASSIVGRGYTGELFF.

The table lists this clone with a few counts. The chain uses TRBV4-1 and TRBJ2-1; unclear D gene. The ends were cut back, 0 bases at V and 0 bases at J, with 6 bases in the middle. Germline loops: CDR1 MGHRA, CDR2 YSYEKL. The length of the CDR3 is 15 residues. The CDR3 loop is CASSQDWSSYNEQFF. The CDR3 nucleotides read TGCGCCAGCAGCCAAGACTGGAGCTCCTACAATGAGCAGTTCTTC.

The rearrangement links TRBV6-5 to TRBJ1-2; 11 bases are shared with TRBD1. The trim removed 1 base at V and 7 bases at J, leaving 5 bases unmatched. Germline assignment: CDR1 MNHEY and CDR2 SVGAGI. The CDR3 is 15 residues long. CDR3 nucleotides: TGTGCCAGCAGTTACTACCGGACAGGGGGCTCTGGCTACACCTTC. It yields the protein CASSYYRTGGSGYTF.

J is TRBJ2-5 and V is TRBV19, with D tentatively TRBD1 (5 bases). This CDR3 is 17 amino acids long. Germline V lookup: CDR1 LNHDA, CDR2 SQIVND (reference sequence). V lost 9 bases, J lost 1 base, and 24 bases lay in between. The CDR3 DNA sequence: TGTGCCAGCAAGGGGCCAGGGCGCTGGGTCCCCCAAGAGACCCAGTACTTC. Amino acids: CASKGPGRWVPQETQYF.

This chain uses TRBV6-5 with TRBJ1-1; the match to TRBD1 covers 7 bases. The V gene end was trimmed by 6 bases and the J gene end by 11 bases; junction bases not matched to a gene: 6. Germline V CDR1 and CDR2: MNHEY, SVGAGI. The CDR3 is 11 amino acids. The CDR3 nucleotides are TGTGCCAGCAGCTCGACAGGGAGGGCTTTCTTT. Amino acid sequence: CASSSTGRAFF.

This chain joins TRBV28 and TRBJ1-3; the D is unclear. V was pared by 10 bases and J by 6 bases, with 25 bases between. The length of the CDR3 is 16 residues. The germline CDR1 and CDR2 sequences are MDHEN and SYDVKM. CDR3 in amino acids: CATSERVMLTLNTIYF. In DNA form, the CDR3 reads TGTGCCACCTCCGAGAGGGTCATGCTTACCCTAAACACCATATATTTT.